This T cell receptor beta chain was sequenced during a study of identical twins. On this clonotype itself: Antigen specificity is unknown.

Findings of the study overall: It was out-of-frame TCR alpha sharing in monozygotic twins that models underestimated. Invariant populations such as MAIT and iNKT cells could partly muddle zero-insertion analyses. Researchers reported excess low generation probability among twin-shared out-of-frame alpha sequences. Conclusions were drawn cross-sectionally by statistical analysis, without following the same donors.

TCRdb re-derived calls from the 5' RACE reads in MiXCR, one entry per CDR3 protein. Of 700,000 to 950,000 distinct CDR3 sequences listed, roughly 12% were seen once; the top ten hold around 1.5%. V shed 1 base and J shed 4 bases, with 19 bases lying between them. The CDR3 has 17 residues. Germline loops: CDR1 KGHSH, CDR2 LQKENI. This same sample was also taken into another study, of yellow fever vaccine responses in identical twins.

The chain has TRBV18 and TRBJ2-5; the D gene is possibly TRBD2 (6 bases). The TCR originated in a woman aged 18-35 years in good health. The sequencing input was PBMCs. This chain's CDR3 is CASSPLLFASVAETQYF. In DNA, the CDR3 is TGTGCCAGCTCACCACTCCTCTTTGCTAGCGTCGCAGAGACCCAGTACTTC.